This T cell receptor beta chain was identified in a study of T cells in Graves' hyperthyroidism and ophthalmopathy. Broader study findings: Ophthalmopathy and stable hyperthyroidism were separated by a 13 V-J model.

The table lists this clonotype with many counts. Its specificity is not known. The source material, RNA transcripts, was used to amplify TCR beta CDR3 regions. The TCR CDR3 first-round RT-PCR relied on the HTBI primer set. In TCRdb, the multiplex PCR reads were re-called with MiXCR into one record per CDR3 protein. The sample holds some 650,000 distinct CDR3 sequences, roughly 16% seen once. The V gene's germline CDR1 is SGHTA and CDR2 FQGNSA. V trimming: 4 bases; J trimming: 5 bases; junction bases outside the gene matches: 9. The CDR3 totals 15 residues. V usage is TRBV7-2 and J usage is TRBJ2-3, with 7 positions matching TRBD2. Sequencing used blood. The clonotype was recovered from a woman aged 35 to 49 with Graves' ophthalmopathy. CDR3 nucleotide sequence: TGTGCCAGCAGCTCTCGGTGGCGGGAGATAGATACGCAGTATTTT. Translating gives CASSSRWREIDTQYF.